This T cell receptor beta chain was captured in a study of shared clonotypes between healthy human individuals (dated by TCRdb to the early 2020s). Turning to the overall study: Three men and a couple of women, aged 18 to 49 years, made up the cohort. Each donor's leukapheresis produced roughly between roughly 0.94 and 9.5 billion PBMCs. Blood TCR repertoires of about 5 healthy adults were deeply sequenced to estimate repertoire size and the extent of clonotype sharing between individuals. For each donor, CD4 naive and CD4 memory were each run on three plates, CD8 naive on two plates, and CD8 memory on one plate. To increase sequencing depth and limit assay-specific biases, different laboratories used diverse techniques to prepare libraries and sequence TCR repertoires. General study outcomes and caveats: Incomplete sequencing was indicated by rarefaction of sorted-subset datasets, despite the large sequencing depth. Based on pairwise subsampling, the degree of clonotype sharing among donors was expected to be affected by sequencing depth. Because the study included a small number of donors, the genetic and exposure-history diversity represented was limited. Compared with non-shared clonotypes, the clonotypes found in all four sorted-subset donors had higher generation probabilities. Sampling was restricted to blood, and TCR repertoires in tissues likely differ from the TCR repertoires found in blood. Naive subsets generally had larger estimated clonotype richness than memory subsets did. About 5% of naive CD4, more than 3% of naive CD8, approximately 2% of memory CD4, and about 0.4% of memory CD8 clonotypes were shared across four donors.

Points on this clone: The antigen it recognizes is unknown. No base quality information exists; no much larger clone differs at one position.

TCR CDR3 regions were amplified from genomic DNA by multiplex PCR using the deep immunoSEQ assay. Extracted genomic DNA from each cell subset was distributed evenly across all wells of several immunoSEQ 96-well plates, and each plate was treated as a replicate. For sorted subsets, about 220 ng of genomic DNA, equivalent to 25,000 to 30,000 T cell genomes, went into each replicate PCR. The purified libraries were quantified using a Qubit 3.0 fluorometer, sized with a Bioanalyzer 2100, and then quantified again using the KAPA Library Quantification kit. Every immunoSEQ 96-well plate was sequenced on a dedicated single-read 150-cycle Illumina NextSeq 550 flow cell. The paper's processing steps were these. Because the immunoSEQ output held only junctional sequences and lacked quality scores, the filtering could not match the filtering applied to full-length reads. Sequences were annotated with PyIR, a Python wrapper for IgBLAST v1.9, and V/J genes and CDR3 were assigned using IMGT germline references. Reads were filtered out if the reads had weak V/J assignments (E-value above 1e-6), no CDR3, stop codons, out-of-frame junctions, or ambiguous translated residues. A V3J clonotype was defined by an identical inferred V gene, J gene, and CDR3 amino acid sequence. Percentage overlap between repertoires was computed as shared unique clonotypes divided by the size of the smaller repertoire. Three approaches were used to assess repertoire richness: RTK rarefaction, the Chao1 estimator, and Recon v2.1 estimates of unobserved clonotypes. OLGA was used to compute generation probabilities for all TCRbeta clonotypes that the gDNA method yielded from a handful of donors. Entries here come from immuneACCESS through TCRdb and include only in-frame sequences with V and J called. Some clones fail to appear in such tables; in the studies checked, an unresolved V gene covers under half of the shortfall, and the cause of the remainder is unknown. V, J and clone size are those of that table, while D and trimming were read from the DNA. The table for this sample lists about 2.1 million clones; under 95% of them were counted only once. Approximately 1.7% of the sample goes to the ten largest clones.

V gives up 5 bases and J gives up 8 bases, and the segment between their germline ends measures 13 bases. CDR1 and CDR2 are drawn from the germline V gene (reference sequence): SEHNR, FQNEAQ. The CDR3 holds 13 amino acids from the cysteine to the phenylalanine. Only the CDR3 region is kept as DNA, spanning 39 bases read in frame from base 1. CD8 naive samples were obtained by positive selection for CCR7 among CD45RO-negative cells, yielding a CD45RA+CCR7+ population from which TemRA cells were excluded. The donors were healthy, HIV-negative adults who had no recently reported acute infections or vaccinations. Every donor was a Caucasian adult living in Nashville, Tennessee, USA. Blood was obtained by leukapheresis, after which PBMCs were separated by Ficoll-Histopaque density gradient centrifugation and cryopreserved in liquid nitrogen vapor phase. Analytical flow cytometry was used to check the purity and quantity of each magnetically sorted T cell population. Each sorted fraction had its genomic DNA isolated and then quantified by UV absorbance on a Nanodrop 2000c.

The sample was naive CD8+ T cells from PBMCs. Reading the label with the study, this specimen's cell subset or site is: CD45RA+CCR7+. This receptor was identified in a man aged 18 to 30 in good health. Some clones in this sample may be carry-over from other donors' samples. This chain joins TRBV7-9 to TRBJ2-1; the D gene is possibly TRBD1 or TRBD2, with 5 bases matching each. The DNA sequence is TGTGCCAGCAGCCCGGGACCACGGGATGAGCAGTTCTTC. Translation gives CASSPGPRDEQFF.